This T cell receptor (beta chain) was documented in a study of cytomegalovirus exposure and HLA in healthy donors. The CDR3 consists of 22 residues. The PCR ran on 60 Vbeta and 13 Jbeta primers. TCRdb keeps only in-frame clones here, not all; method: immunoSEQ multiplex PCR. This table has some 130,000 clones, around 74% appearing once. Sequenced input: PBMCs. The origin of this receptor is a man under 40 in good health and CMV-seronegative. The V gene is TRBV21-1, the J gene TRBJ1-5; TRBD1, the table's D call, was not compared with the DNA. TRBV21-1 is reported as a pseudogene. CDR3 sequence reads: CASTDPSGQGLYGSFSNQPQHF. The CDR3 region has the DNA TGTGCCAGCACCGATCCCTCGGGACAGGGACTCTATGGGTCGTTTAGCAATCAGCCCCAGCATTTT.